The rows below give T cell receptor beta chains drawn from one sample of a study of Graves' ophthalmopathy and Graves' hyperthyroidism. Via MiXCR, TCRdb re-called the multiplex PCR reads, giving one row per CDR3 protein. The sample lists under 250,000 distinct CDR3 sequences; around 30% were seen once. What was sequenced was peripheral blood. The source is a man aged 50 to 59 with Graves' ophthalmopathy. The CDR3 runs from the conserved cysteine through the conserved F or W. Clone size is shown for a subset of rows, as once, few, many or a class of expanded clone.

CDR3 protein,J gene,clone size,CDR3 length,V gene
CASSPGGGGGREQYF,TRBJ2-7,many,15,TRBV7-2
CASNPEGTGAYEQYF,TRBJ2-7,many,15,TRBV6-5
CASSFADRAREQYF,TRBJ2-7,many,14,TRBV12-3/TRBV12-4
CASSLEGTGGGTEAFF,TRBJ1-1,many,16,TRBV11-1
CASSFSRRSGDSPLHF,TRBJ1-6,many,16,TRBV12-3/TRBV12-4
CAWSVPGSTFYNYGYTF,TRBJ1-2,many,17,TRBV30
CASSDASGAYEQYF,TRBJ2-7,.,14,TRBV6-1
CSASQGVTEAFF,TRBJ1-1,many,12,TRBV20-1
CASNLLGDGYTF,TRBJ1-2,.,12,TRBV6-2/TRBV6-3
CASSPREYSNQPQHF,TRBJ1-5,.,15,TRBV6-1
CSVPSGYEQYF,TRBJ2-7,many,11,TRBV20-1
CASSYPATGDNQPQHF,TRBJ1-5,many,16,TRBV6-2/TRBV6-3
CASSFRGARFAGELFF,TRBJ2-2,.,16,TRBV12-3/TRBV12-4
CASSSQGYFYGYTF,TRBJ1-2,.,14,TRBV6-5
CASSLEESGTALHF,TRBJ1-6,many,14,TRBV5-1
CSALVGLAGAGTQYF,TRBJ2-5,many,15,TRBV20-1
CAWRDRGLMNTEAFF,TRBJ1-1,many,15,TRBV30
CASSLPAGMRETQYF,TRBJ2-5,.,15,TRBV28
CSAIRTSGSQETQYF,TRBJ2-5,many,15,TRBV20-1
CASSSRTGRYYGYTF,TRBJ1-2,many,15,TRBV6-5
CACSLSGTGPETQYF,TRBJ2-5,few,15,TRBV30
CATSDGTGYLETQYF,TRBJ2-5,many,15,TRBV24-1
CASSYEGGNTEAFF,TRBJ1-1,.,14,TRBV6-5
CASAPKPTGGVDTQYF,TRBJ2-3,many,16,TRBV19
CASTDLTGDGYTF,TRBJ1-2,few,13,TRBV6-2/TRBV6-3
CASSLDWQAGEQYF,TRBJ2-7,.,14,TRBV28
CASSLVRLPLNTEAFF,TRBJ1-1,few,16,TRBV7-8
CASMTAGKTQYF,TRBJ2-5,many,12,TRBV6-2/TRBV6-3
CASRLSGRAKTQYF,TRBJ2-5,many,14,TRBV19
CASSLVGSLNQPQHF,TRBJ1-5,.,15,TRBV28
CASSSPRTGGKPQHF,TRBJ1-5,.,15,TRBV6-5
CASGLATYGNQPQHF,TRBJ1-5,many,15,TRBV12-5
CASSRGGEAFF,TRBJ1-1,many,11,TRBV4-1
CASSSRDPGNTIYF,TRBJ1-3,many,14,TRBV6-2/TRBV6-3
CASIGYQGAGANVLTF,TRBJ2-6,many,16,TRBV19
CASTEEVLRYQETQYF,TRBJ2-5,.,16,TRBV6-4
CASSQQGLNTEAFF,TRBJ1-1,many,14,TRBV19
CASSPGTLEFVTQYF,TRBJ2-5,.,15,TRBV28
CATSRGTAGGPEAFF,TRBJ1-1,.,15,TRBV15
CASSFHGETYEQYF,TRBJ2-7,.,14,TRBV28